The next 25 T cell receptor beta chains were all read from a single sample in a study of shared clonotypes between healthy human individuals. TCRdb's table, derived via immunoSEQ multiplex PCR, lists solely in-frame clones and lacks some. The table lists approximately 2.3 million clones, roughly 93% of them singletons. Material: naive CD4+ T cells from PBMCs. Subset: CD45RA+ positively selected. Receptor source: a man younger than 35 in good health. Some clones in this sample may be carry-over from other donors' samples.

The chain uses TRBV15 and TRBJ2-2, with D perhaps assigned TRBD1 or TRBD2 (5 bases each). Germline V gene sequence: CDR1 LNHNV, CDR2 YYDKDF (reference sequence). Deletions cut 2 bases from V and 2 bases from J, with 15 bases between. The CDR3 has 17 residues. The chain's CDR3 is CATSRYDPGPNTGELFF. The CDR3 region has the DNA TGTGCCACCAGCAGATATGATCCGGGACCCAACACCGGGGAGCTGTTTTTT.

This clone occurred a few times. The chain carries TRBV7-9 and TRBJ1-4; no clear D. The CDR3 extends over 16 amino acids. V dropped 5 bases and J dropped 6 bases, with 19 bases sitting between them. Germline CDR1 and CDR2: SEHNR and FQNEAQ (reference sequence). In nucleotides, the CDR3 is TGTGCCAGCAGCGGAAAGGGTGAGGGATGGTATGAAAAACTGTTTTTT. This sequence encodes CASSGKGEGWYEKLFF.

This chain uses TRBV5-4 with TRBJ1-1, with D unclear. Germline CDR1 is SGHNT and CDR2 is YYREEE (reference sequence). Trimming removed 0 bases at V and 4 bases at J, with 7 bases between. The CDR3 length is 13 residues. Here the CDR3 reads CASSLEATTEAFF. CDR3 in DNA: TGTGCCAGCAGCTTGGAAGCCACCACTGAAGCTTTCTTT. Based on the CDR3 plus reference TRBV5-4 and TRBJ1-1, the full variable domain is ETGVTQSPTHLIKTRGQQVTLRCSSQSGHNTVSWYQQALGQGPQFIFQYYREEENGRGNFPPRFSGLQFPNYSSELNVNALELDDSALYLCASSLEATTEAFFGQGTRLTVV.

This clone was counted a single time. Other DNA sequences in the same sample also yield this CDR3. The DNA for the CDR3 is TGTGCCAGCAGTTTTACAGGGCAATCCTACGAGCAGTACTTC. Encoded protein: CASSFTGQSYEQYF. V usage is TRBV6-1 and J usage is TRBJ2-7; possibly TRBD1 for D (6 bases). V lost 5 bases to trimming and J lost 1 base, with 12 bases between them. This CDR3 region has 14 residues. Germline CDR1 and CDR2: MNHNS and SASEGT.

This clone was detected once. The chain joins TRBV10-3 to TRBJ2-1, with unresolved D. Germline V gene data show CDR1 as ENHRY and CDR2 as SYGVKD. The V and J ends lost 1 base and 5 bases respectively, with 3 bases between them. There are 12 residues in the CDR3. The CDR3 here is CAISEYNNEQFF. The CDR3 DNA is TGTGCCATCAGTGAGTATAACAATGAGCAGTTCTTC.

Points on this clone: The sample carries other DNA sequences with the same CDR3. J is TRBJ2-2 and V is TRBV6-5; tentatively, D is TRBD1 (5 bases). The germline V gene encodes CDR1 MNHEY and CDR2 SVGAGI. The germline V and J ends were trimmed by 2 bases and 5 bases, with 12 bases remaining between them. CDR3 length equals 15 residues. CDR3 DNA sequence: TGTGCCAGCAGTTACCAAGGGGCAGCGACCGGGGAGCTGTTTTTT. It is translated as CASSYQGAATGELFF.

Notes on this clone: In the same sample, other DNA sequences code for this CDR3. The rearrangement uses TRBV5-1 and TRBJ1-1; 7 bases map to TRBD1. CDR1 is SGHRS and CDR2 is YFSETQ in the germline V gene. This CDR3 comprises 14 residues. Trimming removed 4 bases from V and 0 bases from J; junction bases left unmatched: 3. Here the CDR3 reads CASSPGQMNTEAFF. The DNA of the CDR3 is TGCGCCAGCAGCCCGGGACAGATGAACACTGAAGCTTTCTTT.

Regarding this clone: The sample carries other DNA sequences with the same CDR3. The rearrangement uses TRBV7-9 and TRBJ1-2; TRBD1 might be the D (5 bases). Germline V gene sequence: CDR1 SEHNR, CDR2 FQNEAQ (reference sequence). V was shortened by 2 bases and J by 4 bases, with 8 bases between the two germline ends. This CDR3 is built from 13 residues. The CDR3 region has the DNA TGTGCCAGCAGCTTACAGGGAGTCTATGGCTACACCTTC. This codes for CASSLQGVYGYTF.

As regards this clone: This specimen includes other DNA sequences encoding the same CDR3. The chain has TRBV9 and TRBJ2-7, with 9 positions matching TRBD1. Germline V lookup: CDR1 SGDLS, CDR2 YYNGEE. The CDR3 runs 14 residues. V gave up 2 bases and J gave up 1 base; unmatched junction bases: 1. The CDR3: CASSVDRGSYEQYF. The CDR3 nucleotides are TGTGCCAGCAGCGTCGACAGGGGGTCCTACGAGCAGTACTTC.

The chain combines TRBV7-9 with TRBJ2-7, with D perhaps matching TRBD1 (5 bases). The CDR3 spans 12 residues. Germline assignment: CDR1 SEHNR and CDR2 FQNEAQ (reference sequence). V was pared by 5 bases and J by 10 bases, with 15 bases between. The CDR3: CASSLPGAKQYF. The CDR3 coding sequence is TGTGCCAGCAGCCTCCCTGGGGCAAAACAGTACTTC.

Comment on this clone: In the same sample, other DNA sequences code for this CDR3. The genes are TRBV5-1 and TRBJ2-1; 7 bases match TRBD1. CDR1 is SGHRS and CDR2 is YFSETQ in the germline V gene. V shed 0 bases, J shed 8 bases, and the junction held 5 bases outside the gene matches. This CDR3 contains 14 residues. CDR3 loop: CASSLEGARDEQFF. In nucleotides, the CDR3 is TGCGCCAGCAGCTTGGAGGGGGCGCGTGATGAGCAGTTCTTC.

This clone has more than one count but fewer than ten. The chain joins TRBV2 to TRBJ2-6; D perhaps matches TRBD1 (5 bases). Germline CDR1 and CDR2: SNHLY and FYNNEI. The CDR3 covers 15 residues. Trimming pared 0 bases from V and 2 bases from J, leaving 5 bases between. The DNA for the CDR3 is TGTGCCAGCAGTGAAGCAGGGGCTGGGGCCAACGTCCTGACTTTC. This translates into CASSEAGAGANVLTF.

A remark on this clone: One end of the junction is discordant with germline, which a read error may explain. The chain has TRBV6-1 and TRBJ2-7, with 7 bases aligning to TRBD1. The CDR3 has 14 amino acids. Per germline, CDR1 MNHNS and CDR2 SASEGT. The CDR3 reads CASSEVGTEKAWHF. CDR3 nucleotide sequence: TGTGCCAGCAGTGAAGTAGGGACAGAGAAGGCGTGGCACTTC.

This chain connects TRBV30 to TRBJ1-1; possibly TRBD1 for D (6 bases). The CDR3 totals 16 residues. Trimming removed 3 bases from V and 1 base from J, with 18 bases in between. Germline CDR1 and CDR2: GTSNPN and SVGIG (reference sequence). The DNA of the CDR3 is TGTGCCTGGAGCCCCCCTTGGGGGCTTCGGAACACTGAAGCTTTCTTT. Translation gives CAWSPPWGLRNTEAFF.

The chain employs TRBV28 and TRBJ1-2; 7 nucleotides agree with TRBD1. CDR1 and CDR2 from the germline V gene are MDHEN and SYDVKM. The CDR3 covers 14 residues. The CDR3 spells CAAGTVSNHYGYTF. Here the CDR3 DNA reads TGTGCGGCCGGGACAGTGTCCAACCACTATGGCTACACCTTC.

The genes are TRBV28 and TRBJ2-4; D is uncertain. The germline V gene encodes CDR1 MDHEN and CDR2 SYDVKM. The V and J ends lost 2 bases and 9 bases respectively, with 8 bases between them. The CDR3 loop spans 12 amino acids. In nucleotides, the CDR3 is TGTGCCAGCAGTTTAAATGATGGCATTCAGTACTTC. This sequence encodes CASSLNDGIQYF.

The V and J genes are TRBV15 and TRBJ2-7, with D uncertain. The CDR3 sequence is 13 residues long. CDR1 and CDR2 (germline): LNHNV, YYDKDF (reference sequence). With 3 bases removed from V and 5 bases from J, the gap between germline ends came to 11 bases. The CDR3 sequence: CATSSFLTHEQYF. The CDR3 DNA follows: TGTGCCACCAGCAGTTTCCTAACACACGAGCAGTACTTC.

This sequence joins TRBV11-1 and TRBJ1-4; 7 bases are a match to TRBD1. The ends lost 6 bases at V and 4 bases at J; junction bases unmatched: 11. Germline V gene sequence: CDR1 SGHAT, CDR2 FQDESV (reference sequence). The CDR3 extends over 16 amino acids. The CDR3 DNA is TGTGCCAGCAGACCGAATTCCGGGACAGTTAATGAAAAACTGTTTTTT. This gives the protein CASRPNSGTVNEKLFF.

The V call is TRBV2, the J call TRBJ2-1; no reliable D call. V lost 6 bases and J 3 bases, leaving 15 bases between the germline ends. Germline values: CDR1 SNHLY, CDR2 FYNNEI. This CDR3 is 15 amino acids long. The CDR3 DNA follows: TGTGCCAGCAGCGACCGGAGAACAAGCTACAATGAGCAGTTCTTC. This codes for CASSDRRTSYNEQFF. Full variable domain (remainder filled in from reference TRBV2 and TRBJ2-1): EPEVTQTPSHQVTQMGQEVILRCVPISNHLYFYWYRQILGQKVEFLVSFYNNEISEKSEIFDDQFSVERPDGSNFTLKIRSTKLEDSAMYFCASSDRRTSYNEQFFGPGTRLTVL.

This clone was seen once. The chain uses TRBV5-1 and TRBJ2-2; the match to TRBD2 covers 12 bases. Germline assignment: CDR1 SGHRS and CDR2 YFSETQ. Trimming at V came to 2 bases and at J to 4 bases, leaving 9 bases not matched to a gene. The CDR3 is 18 amino acids. Here the CDR3 DNA reads TGCGCCAGCAGCTTACCGACTAGCGGGAGAGGGGGCACCGGGGAGCTGTTTTTT. Translation: CASSLPTSGRGGTGELFF.

V usage is TRBV21-1 and J usage is TRBJ1-1. TRBV21-1 is a listed pseudogene. The CDR3 loop spans 12 amino acids. The CDR3 DNA sequence: TGTGCCAGCAGCAATCGAGAGGGTGAAGCTTTCTTT. It translates to CASSNREGEAFF.

The rearrangement joins TRBV25-1 to TRBJ2-1, with 9 bases lining up with TRBD1. J gave up 6 bases and V 6 bases, and 9 bases lay outside the gene matches. The germline CDR1 and CDR2 sequences are MGHDK and SYGVNS. CDR3 length: 15 residues. CDR3 region: CASSLRQGGSNEQFF. In DNA form, the CDR3 reads TGTGCCAGCAGCCTACGACAGGGGGGATCCAATGAGCAGTTCTTC.

This chain connects TRBV5-1 to TRBJ2-1; D is unclear. Germline V gene lookup returns CDR1 SGHRS and CDR2 YFSETQ. This CDR3 region has 12 residues. Trimming removed 6 bases from V and 4 bases from J, with 8 bases in between. CDR3 in DNA: TGCGCCAGCAAGGTGGAGTACAATGAGCAGTTCTTC. This gives the protein CASKVEYNEQFF. Combining the CDR3 with reference TRBV5-1 and TRBJ2-1 gives the whole variable domain KAGVTQTPRYLIKTRGQQVTLSCSPISGHRSVSWYQQTPGQGLQFLFEYFSETQRNKGNFPGRFSGRQFSNSRSEMNVSTLELGDSALYLCASKVEYNEQFFGPGTRLTVL.

The rearrangement joins TRBV7-3 to TRBJ2-2; 9 nucleotides align to TRBD2. CDR1 is SGHTA, CDR2 FQGTGA, per germline. This CDR3 comprises 18 residues. With V trimmed by 0 bases and J by 4 bases, 9 bases remained unmatched. CDR3 amino acids: CASSLTRGPGLATGELFF. For the CDR3, the DNA is TGTGCCAGCAGCTTAACTCGGGGACCGGGACTAGCCACCGGGGAGCTGTTTTTT.

The table lists this clone with a count of one. V and J are TRBV5-1 and TRBJ2-1; D remains ambiguous. The CDR3 has 15 amino acids. Trimming pared 4 bases from V and 0 bases from J, leaving 11 bases between. Germline V gives CDR1 SGHRS, CDR2 YFSETQ. The CDR3 nucleotides are TGCGCCAGCAGCGCCGACTGGAGCTCCTACAATGAGCAGTTCTTC. Amino acids: CASSADWSSYNEQFF.